This T cell receptor (beta chain) came from a study of OX40 agonist ivuxolimab in advanced cancers. Study as a whole: Hepatocellular carcinoma, melanoma, renal cell or head and neck cancer affected the dose-escalation patients. One hepatocellular carcinoma and a couple of cutaneous melanoma patients partially responded.

Germline CDR1 MNHEY, CDR2 SMNVEV (reference sequence). The CDR3 runs to 14 residues. Trimming left V 7 bases short and J 0 bases short, with 10 bases between. Prior autoimmune disease or systemic immunosuppression barred patients. This clone has a handful of counts. The protocol was immunoSEQ multiplex PCR, while the TCRdb copy is restricted to in-frame clones and leaves out a portion. The table lists some 60,000 clones, about 89% of them singletons. The sequences come from CD4+ or CD8+ T cells sorted from blood, collected in a trial of the OX40 agonist ivuxolimab. The TCR sequence derives from an adult with an advanced solid tumor such as melanoma, head and neck, liver or kidney cancer. The chain employs TRBV27 and TRBJ2-1; D gene uncertain. In DNA, the CDR3 is TGTGCCAGCACTTCTTATGGCTCCTACAATGAGCAGTTCTTC. Protein sequence: CASTSYGSYNEQFF.